The 32 T cell receptor beta chains below were found in one sample sequenced in a study of blood T cell repertoires in COVID-19 (TCRdb year 2020). The method was the immunoSEQ multiplex PCR assay. TCRdb obtained this table from immuneACCESS and retained in-frame rearrangements with V and J assigned. These tables miss some clones; where compared with another copy, unresolved V genes account for less than half of the shortfall, and the remainder is unexplained. This sample has 350,000 to 450,000 clones in its table, and approximately 91% of those were observed once. Approximately 1.5% of the sample goes to the ten largest clones. Material for sequencing was PBMCs or T cells enriched from blood (not recorded which). The receptor set was obtained from a woman in her late teens or twenties who had been exposed to COVID-19.

This chain joins TRBV9 and TRBJ2-5; 8 bases map to TRBD2. CDR1 and CDR2 from the germline V gene are SGDLS and YYNGEE. V gave up 3 bases and J gave up 2 bases; unmatched junction bases: 3. This CDR3 has 14 amino acids. This CDR3 reads CASSALAVQETQYF. The CDR3 coding sequence is TGTGCCAGCAGCGCACTAGCGGTACAAGAGACCCAGTACTTC.

The chain employs TRBV3-1 (or the pseudogene TRBV3-2) and TRBJ2-5; 9 bases fit TRBD2. Germline lookup yields CDR1 LGHDT and CDR2 YNNKEL (reference sequence). The CDR3 totals 15 residues. Unmatched junction bases numbered 5, after V lost 4 bases and J lost 2 bases. Here the CDR3 DNA reads TGTGCCAGCAGCCTCTTAGCGGGGGCACAAGAGACCCAGTACTTC. It codes for CASSLLAGAQETQYF.

The J gene is TRBJ1-1, the V gene TRBV29-1; 9 nucleotides line up with TRBD1. The CDR3 runs 11 residues. CDR1 and CDR2 from the germline V gene are SQVTM and ANQGSEA. CDR3 in amino acids: CSVRDRAEAFF. CDR3 nucleotides: TGCAGTGTCCGGGACAGGGCTGAAGCTTTCTTT.

The chain joins TRBV19 to TRBJ1-2; TRBD1 might be the D (6 bases). V dropped 6 bases and J dropped 1 base, with 12 bases sitting between them. This CDR3 contains 14 residues. Per germline, CDR1 LNHDA and CDR2 SQIVND (reference sequence). As DNA, the CDR3 is TGTGCCAGTAGCCTCACAGGGTTTAACTATGGCTACACCTTC. Its translation: CASSLTGFNYGYTF.

This clone was recorded a few times. The chain links TRBV4-3 to TRBJ1-6, with D unclear. The V end lost 3 bases, the J end lost 1 base, and 13 bases lay between the germline ends. The CDR3 extends over 17 amino acids. Germline CDR1 LGHNA, CDR2 YSLEER. The CDR3 region has the DNA TGCGCCAGCAGCCAGGGCCTCGCGAGTTCCTATAATTCACCCCTCCACTTT. Translation gives CASSQGLASSYNSPLHF.

The chain carries TRBV28 and TRBJ1-5, with 11 bases lining up with TRBD1. The CDR3 spans 15 residues. V was pared by 6 bases and J by 7 bases, with 8 bases of the junction left unmatched. CDR1 is MDHEN and CDR2 is SYDVKM in the germline V gene. The CDR3 DNA reads TGTGCCAGCAGCCGAGGACAGGGGGCGTGGCAGCCCCAGCATTTT. This gives the protein CASSRGQGAWQPQHF.

The chain uses TRBV2 and TRBJ1-2, with a tentative D call TRBD1 (6 bases). This CDR3 has 13 residues. Germline V CDR1 and CDR2: SNHLY, FYNNEI. V lost 8 bases and J lost 4, with 14 bases in between. CDR3 loop: CASYNQGLYGYTF. CDR3 DNA sequence: TGTGCCAGCTACAATCAGGGGCTCTATGGCTACACCTTC.

This chain joins TRBV4-3 and TRBJ2-5; D might be TRBD1 (5 bases). The germline V gene encodes CDR1 LGHNA and CDR2 YSLEER. CDR3 length equals 15 residues. V was clipped by 0 bases and J by 5 bases, with 13 bases between them. CDR3 in amino acids: CASSQDRYRPETQYF. The DNA for the CDR3 is TGCGCCAGCAGCCAAGACCGGTACAGGCCGGAGACCCAGTACTTC.

The gene calls are TRBV5-1 and TRBJ2-5; 15 nucleotides match TRBD2. Trimming at V came to 4 bases and at J to 5 bases, leaving 9 bases not matched to a gene. Germline assignment: CDR1 SGHRS and CDR2 YFSETQ. The CDR3 totals 17 residues. CDR3 in amino acids: CASSTGLAGGFVETQYF. The DNA of the CDR3 is TGCGCCAGCAGCACCGGACTAGCGGGAGGGTTTGTGGAGACCCAGTACTTC.

The chain joins TRBV2 to TRBJ1-3; D gene ambiguous. V gave up 2 bases and J gave up 0 bases, with 5 bases separating them. The CDR3 totals 14 residues. The V gene's germline CDR1 is SNHLY and CDR2 FYNNEI. The CDR3: CASSEPSSGNTIYF. The CDR3, as DNA: TGTGCCAGCAGTGAACCGAGCTCTGGAAACACCATATATTTT. The entire variable domain, with the rest obtained from reference TRBV2 and TRBJ1-3, is as follows: EPEVTQTPSHQVTQMGQEVILRCVPISNHLYFYWYRQILGQKVEFLVSFYNNEISEKSEIFDDQFSVERPDGSNFTLKIRSTKLEDSAMYFCASSEPSSGNTIYFGEGSWLTVV.

V usage is TRBV6-2 or TRBV6-3 and J usage is TRBJ2-7; D possibly corresponds to TRBD1 (5 bases). V gave up 2 bases and J gave up 7 bases, with 12 bases separating them. The CDR3 sequence is 13 residues long. In germline, CDR1 is MNHEY, CDR2 SVGEGT. This CDR3 reads CASSYPGLQEQYF. The CDR3 DNA is TGTGCCAGCAGTTACCCAGGGCTGCAGGAGCAGTACTTC.

V usage is TRBV7-2 and J usage is TRBJ2-7; TRBD2 agrees at 13 bases. The ends lost 7 bases at V and 2 bases at J; junction bases unmatched: 5. The CDR3 contains 15 residues. Germline-derived CDR1 and CDR2 are SGHTA and FQGNSA. The CDR3 DNA sequence: TGTGCCAGCAACCTACTAGCGGGAGGGCCCTACGAGCAGTACTTC. Translation: CASNLLAGGPYEQYF. The entire variable domain, with the rest obtained from reference TRBV7-2 and TRBJ2-7, is as follows: GAGVSQSPSNKVTEKGKDVELRCDPISGHTALYWYRQSLGQGLEFLIYFQGNSAPDKSGLPSDRFSAERTGGSVSTLTIQRTQQEDSAVYLCASNLLAGGPYEQYFGPGTRLTVT.

The V call is TRBV10-3, the J call TRBJ1-5, with TRBD1 as a possible D gene (5 bases). The CDR3 is made up of 12 amino acids. Germline CDR1 reads ENHRY; CDR2 reads SYGVKD. The V end was cut by 10 bases, the J end by 3 bases, with 10 bases between. The CDR3 DNA is TGTGCCACGCAGGGATCCAATCAGCCCCAGCATTTT. Encoded protein: CATQGSNQPQHF.

The CDR3 nucleotides read TGTGCCAGCAGTCTCTGGAGGCACGAGCAGTACTTC. Its translation is CASSLWRHEQYF. J is TRBJ2-7 and V is TRBV28; D may be TRBD2 (5 bases). From germline, CDR1 is MDHEN and CDR2 SYDVKM. CDR3 size: 12 residues. V lost 5 bases, J lost 5 bases, and 10 bases lay in between.

Concerning this clone itself: Other DNA variants within this sample encode the same CDR3. The V and J genes are TRBV6-5 and TRBJ2-3, with a weak D call TRBD2 (5 bases). V was pared by 5 bases and J by 0 bases, with 9 bases between. The CDR3 loop spans 14 amino acids. Germline loops: CDR1 MNHEY, CDR2 SVGAGI. The DNA for the CDR3 is TGTGCCAGCAGTCCCGGGGAGAGCACAGATACGCAGTATTTT. Protein product: CASSPGESTDTQYF.

This clone occurred a few times. V and J are TRBV5-1 and TRBJ2-5; 12 nucleotides line up with TRBD1. Germline V lookup: CDR1 SGHRS, CDR2 YFSETQ. The V gene end was trimmed by 5 bases and the J gene end by 6 bases; junction bases not matched to a gene: 11. The CDR3 contains 16 residues. CDR3 DNA sequence: TGCGCCAGCAGTCAGACCGGGACAGGGGGCTCGAAGACCCAGTACTTC. Its translation is CASSQTGTGGSKTQYF.

The chain links TRBV7-2 to TRBJ1-1, with no clear D. Trimming cost V 2 bases and J 4 bases, with 11 bases left between them. This CDR3 is built from 14 residues. From germline, CDR1 is SGHTA and CDR2 FQGNSA. The CDR3 is CASSLMMEGTEAFF. The CDR3 nucleotides are TGTGCCAGCAGCTTAATGATGGAGGGCACTGAAGCTTTCTTT.

In this sample, this clone turned up a few times. Other DNA sequences from this sample encode an identical CDR3 as well. The chain combines TRBV28 with TRBJ2-7, with unresolved D. The germline CDR1 and CDR2 sequences are MDHEN and SYDVKM. V was cut by 5 bases and J by 0 bases, with 5 bases left in between. This CDR3 has 12 residues. The CDR3 region is CASSLSSYEQYF. The CDR3 DNA reads as TGTGCCAGCAGTCTCAGCTCCTACGAGCAGTACTTC.

The chain combines TRBV6-1 with TRBJ2-7; D is perhaps TRBD2 (7 bases). This CDR3 has 15 amino acids. V dropped 1 base and J dropped 3 bases, with 13 bases sitting between them. Germline V gene data show CDR1 as MNHNS and CDR2 as SASEGT. The CDR3 region is CASSEGPGGGYEQYF. Written as DNA, the CDR3 is TGTGCCAGCAGTGAAGGGCCGGGGGGCGGCTACGAGCAGTACTTC.

V usage is TRBV28 and J usage is TRBJ2-5, with D uncertain. V lost 5 bases, J lost 5 bases, and 18 bases lay in between. Germline values: CDR1 MDHEN, CDR2 SYDVKM. The CDR3 loop spans 15 amino acids. CDR3 nucleotides: TGTGCCAGCAGTCTCCCCCCCGGCGGTTTGGAGACCCAGTACTTC. Protein sequence: CASSLPPGGLETQYF.

J is TRBJ2-1 and V is TRBV11-3; 7 nucleotides agree with TRBD2. CDR1 SGHNT and CDR2 YENEEA come from the germline V gene. The trim removed 0 bases at V and 8 bases at J, leaving 7 bases unmatched. The length of the CDR3 is 15 residues. The CDR3, as DNA: TGTGCCAGCAGCTTAGATAACAGCGGGACCGATGAGCAGTTCTTC. Translating gives CASSLDNSGTDEQFF.

The chain combines TRBV12-3 or TRBV12-4 with TRBJ1-1, with 8 positions matching TRBD1. J was trimmed by 6 bases and V by 8 bases; bases with no gene match: 8. CDR3 size: 13 residues. In nucleotides, the CDR3 is TGTGCCAGCGTACCGGGGACAGGTGCTGAAGCTTTCTTT. It yields the protein CASVPGTGAEAFF.

The chain links TRBV6-4 to TRBJ1-6, with D maybe TRBD1 (5 bases). V was shortened by 2 bases and J by 17 bases, with 13 bases between the two germline ends. Germline V lookup: CDR1 MRHNA, CDR2 SNTAGT. This CDR3 is built from 12 residues. CDR3 in amino acids: CASSDGASRFHF. For the CDR3, the DNA is TGTGCCAGCAGTGACGGGGCCTCCCGATTCCACTTT.

CDR3 residues: CASSLTTGGAYEQYF. The CDR3 DNA follows: TGTGCCAGCAGTTTAACAACAGGGGGGGCCTACGAGCAGTACTTC. The chain recombines TRBV28 with TRBJ2-7, with D perhaps TRBD1 (8 bases). The CDR3 contains 15 residues. The germline V gene has CDR1 MDHEN and CDR2 SYDVKM. The germline V and J ends were trimmed by 2 bases and 2 bases, with 13 bases remaining between them.

The V gene is TRBV2, the J gene TRBJ1-6; no definite D call. The V and J ends lost 8 bases and 7 bases respectively, with 15 bases between them. The CDR3 spans 14 residues. CDR1 SNHLY and CDR2 FYNNEI come from the germline V gene. CDR3 amino acids: CASQIGGGNSPLHF. The CDR3, as DNA: TGTGCCAGCCAGATCGGCGGAGGAAATTCACCCCTCCACTTT. Based on the CDR3 plus reference TRBV2 and TRBJ1-6, the full variable domain is EPEVTQTPSHQVTQMGQEVILRCVPISNHLYFYWYRQILGQKVEFLVSFYNNEISEKSEIFDDQFSVERPDGSNFTLKIRSTKLEDSAMYFCASQIGGGNSPLHFGNGTRLTVT.

The rearrangement uses TRBV12-5 and TRBJ2-1, with D perhaps matching TRBD1 (6 bases). Germline-derived CDR1 and CDR2 are LGHNT and FRNRAP. V dropped 1 base and J dropped 7 bases, with 14 bases sitting between them. This CDR3 is built from 15 residues. CDR3 region: CASGLAGASINEQFF. The CDR3 nucleotides are TGTGCTAGTGGTTTGGCAGGGGCCTCTATTAATGAGCAGTTCTTC.

CDR3 DNA sequence: TGTGCCAGCAGCAGCGTAGACAGGGGAGGTGAAAAACTGTTTTTT. It codes for CASSSVDRGGEKLFF. This rearrangement joins TRBV28 to TRBJ1-4, with 8 nucleotides matching TRBD1. Germline lookup yields CDR1 MDHEN and CDR2 SYDVKM. Trimming cost V 6 bases and J 7 bases; bases outside gene matches: 10. This CDR3 region has 15 residues.

The chain uses TRBV21-1 and TRBJ1-2. TRBV21-1 is tagged as a pseudogene. This CDR3 comprises 17 residues. DNA for the CDR3: TGTGCCAGCAGCAAAGGGTACAGGGAGGGATCTAACTATGGCTACACCTTC. Protein product: CASSKGYREGSNYGYTF.

About this clone itself: Additional DNA sequences in this sample encode the identical CDR3. This chain uses TRBV2 with TRBJ2-7; 9 nucleotides align to TRBD1. CDR3 length equals 14 residues. From germline, CDR1 is SNHLY and CDR2 FYNNEI. V lost 3 bases, J lost 2 bases, and 2 bases stayed unmatched. The CDR3 coding sequence is TGTGCCAGCAGTGATAGGGACAGGGCCTACGAGCAGTACTTC. Translation: CASSDRDRAYEQYF.

This clone appeared a single time. The V and J genes are TRBV27 and TRBJ2-7; 14 bases are shared with TRBD2. Germline V gene data show CDR1 as MNHEY and CDR2 as SMNVEV (reference sequence). The CDR3 contains 17 residues. Trimming at V came to 4 bases and at J to 7 bases, leaving 12 bases not matched to a gene. The CDR3 protein is CASSSRLAGGPSNEQYF. CDR3 DNA sequence: TGTGCCAGCAGTTCAAGACTAGCGGGAGGGCCATCAAATGAGCAGTACTTC.

The CDR3 reads CATSRESRGELFF. CDR3 nucleotide sequence: TGTGCCACCAGCAGAGAGTCTAGGGGGGAGCTGTTTTTT. The chain employs TRBV15 and TRBJ2-2, with no clear D. Germline CDR1 LNHNV, CDR2 YYDKDF (reference sequence). With 0 bases removed from V and 8 bases from J, the gap between germline ends came to 7 bases. The CDR3 is made up of 13 amino acids.

The chain is built from TRBV3-1 (or the pseudogene TRBV3-2) and TRBJ2-1; D gene uncertain. CDR3 length: 14 amino acids. CDR1 and CDR2 from the germline V gene are LGHDT and YNNKEL (reference sequence). The ends were cut back, 0 bases at V and 5 bases at J, with 8 bases in the middle. Here the CDR3 reads CASSQELRDNEQFF. CDR3 DNA sequence: TGTGCCAGCAGCCAAGAACTCCGGGACAATGAGCAGTTCTTC.